These T cell receptor beta chains were read from a single sample in a study of post-analysis software for immune sequencing data. TCRdb analysed the PCR reads with MiXCR anew, one entry per CDR3 protein. The sample holds 350,000 to 450,000 distinct CDR3 sequences; less than 40% are singletons and the top ten take about an eighth. Sequenced input: blood. The receptors derive from a girl aged 10 to 17 with multiple sclerosis. The CDR3 runs from the conserved cysteine through the conserved F or W. The order of the fields is clone size, D gene, J gene, V gene, CDR3 DNA, CDR3 protein. A D gene is named only where the DNA matches it firmly. Clone sizes are given selectively: once, few, many, or a class where the clone is expanded.

>.|.|TRBJ1-4|TRBV27
TGTGCCAGCAGGTCCCTCGGTGAAAAACTGTTTTTT
CASRSLGEKLFF
>.|.|TRBJ1-2|TRBV5-6
TGTGCCAGCAGCTTGGTTGTGGGCTACACCTTC
CASSLVVGYTF
>once|.|TRBJ1-2|TRBV10-3
TGTGCCATCAGTAGAAGGATGGACGGGGGGTATGGCTACACCTTC
CAISRRMDGGYGYTF
>once|.|TRBJ2-7|TRBV5-1
TGCGCCAGCAGCGTGCTAAGCGGGTCCCAGTACGAGCAGTACTTC
CASSVLSGSQYEQYF
>.|.|TRBJ2-4|TRBV7-8
TGTGCCAGCAGCTCCCGCCCGAGAGGGAGGATAGCCAAAAACATTCAGTACTTC
CASSSRPRGRIAKNIQYF
>.|TRBD1|TRBJ1-2|TRBV7-2
TGTGCCAGCAGCTTCCTACAGGGGTTGGAGGGCTACACCTTC
CASSFLQGLEGYTF
>once|TRBD1|TRBJ2-1|TRBV5-5
TGTGCCAGCAGCTTCCGGACAGGGACGGATGGGCAGTTCTTC
CASSFRTGTDGQFF
>few|.|TRBJ2-1|TRBV5-1
TGCGCCAGCGCGGCGGGGGCCAAAAATGAGCAGTTCTTC
CASAAGAKNEQFF
>.|TRBD1|TRBJ2-3|TRBV5-1
TGCGCCAGCAGCATAAGGGACAGTAGCTTGGGAACAGATACGCAGTATTTT
CASSIRDSSLGTDTQYF
>.|TRBD1|TRBJ2-7|TRBV5-1
TGCGCCAGCAGCGTGGACCATCGGCACAGGGGCGTCTACGAGCAGTACTTC
CASSVDHRHRGVYEQYF
>few|.|TRBJ1-6|TRBV2
TGTGCCAGCAGTACCAGAGGGGGGGGTAATTCACCCCTCCACTTT
CASSTRGGGNSPLHF
>once|TRBD1|TRBJ2-1|TRBV14
TGTGCCAGCAGCCCGGGACAGGGATGGGATGAGCAGTTCTTC
CASSPGQGWDEQFF
>few|.|TRBJ1-5|TRBV12-3/TRBV12-4
TGTGCCAGCAGTCCCGACGGCATTAGCAATCAGCCCCAGCATTTT
CASSPDGISNQPQHF
>few|.|TRBJ2-1|TRBV24-1
TGTGCCACCAGTGACCCCACTCAGGGGAGCAATGAGCAGTTCTTC
CATSDPTQGSNEQFF
>.|TRBD2|TRBJ2-3|TRBV5-1
TGCGCCAGCAGCTTGGCGGCTAGCGGGGGAGCAGATACGCAGTATTTT
CASSLAASGGADTQYF
>.|TRBD1|TRBJ1-4|TRBV10-3
TGTGCCATCAGGTCAGGGACAGGGGGCCCGAATGAAAAACTGTTTTTT
CAIRSGTGGPNEKLFF
>many|.|TRBJ2-3|TRBV28
TGTGCCAGCAGTATCCTGAGGGATACGCAGTATTTT
CASSILRDTQYF
>few|.|TRBJ2-5|TRBV4-3
TGCGCCAGCAGCCAATTCGGTACGGGGGAAGAGACCCAGTACTTC
CASSQFGTGEETQYF
>.|.|TRBJ2-3|TRBV9
TGTGCCAGCAGCGTAGGGGCGGCCGGATACCAGTATTTT
CASSVGAAGYQYF
>few|TRBD2|TRBJ2-7|TRBV9
TGTGCCAGCAGCCCCCGAGCGGGGCAGAGCTCCTACGAGCAGTACTTC
CASSPRAGQSSYEQYF
>.|TRBD2|TRBJ2-6|TRBV7-2
TGTGCCAGCAGCCCGGGGGGGTCTGGGGCCAGCGTCCTGACTTTC
CASSPGGSGASVLTF
>.|TRBD2|TRBJ2-7|TRBV7-2
TGTGCCAGCAGCTTCGGGCTAGCGGGAATCACCTCGGTCTCCTACGAGCAGTACTTC
CASSFGLAGITSVSYEQYF
>.|.|TRBJ1-5|TRBV6-5
TGTGCCAGCAGGGAGCCTTCGGGGCCCCAGCATTTT
CASREPSGPQHF
>.|TRBD1|TRBJ1-2|TRBV6-5
TGTGCCAGCAGTAGGGAATGGACAGGGAACTATGGCTACACCTTC
CASSREWTGNYGYTF
>.|.|TRBJ2-7|TRBV29-1
TGCAGCGTTGATTTGCGGAGCTCCTACGAGCAGTACTTC
CSVDLRSSYEQYF
>few|.|TRBJ2-2|TRBV7-9
TGTGCCAGCAGCAAGCAGGGACCGAACACCGGGGAGCTGTTTTTT
CASSKQGPNTGELFF
>.|.|TRBJ1-1|TRBV20-1
TGCAGTGCTGCCCCAGTGGGGCTGGGCACTGAAGCTTTCTTT
CSAAPVGLGTEAFF
>many|.|TRBJ2-6|TRBV29-1
TGCAGCGTATCACGATCTGGGGCCAACGTCCTGACTTTC
CSVSRSGANVLTF
>few|.|TRBJ2-1|TRBV5-1
TGCGCCAGCAGCTGGACCGCCTCAAGCTCCTACAATGAGCAGTTCTTC
CASSWTASSSYNEQFF
>.|TRBD1|TRBJ2-7|TRBV7-2
TGTGCCAGCAGCAGGGACAGGCGTGCCTACGAGCAGTACTTC
CASSRDRRAYEQYF
>.|.|TRBJ1-5|TRBV12-3/TRBV12-4
TGTGCCAGCAGTTTTTTGAGGGATCAGCCCCAGCATTTT
CASSFLRDQPQHF